Below are 9 T cell receptor beta chains sequenced from a single sample in a study of T-cell memory formation after mild COVID-19. TCRdb re-called the 5' RACE reads through MiXCR, storing one row per CDR3 protein. The table records nearly 250,000 distinct CDR3 sequences, approximately 15% of them present only once. Sequences were obtained from PBMCs or a T cell subset sorted from them (not recorded which). The source is an adult woman who had mild COVID-19 (a few samples of this study predate the infection). Cell type and time point are not known.

V and J are TRBV6-2 or TRBV6-3 and TRBJ2-7, with no clear D. The CDR3 totals 16 residues. The V gene's germline CDR1 is MNHEY and CDR2 SVGEGT. V lost 0 bases, J lost 3 bases, and 15 bases lay in between. The chain's CDR3 is CASSYSSGFLDYEQYF. CDR3 in DNA: TGTGCCAGCAGTTACTCGAGTGGATTCCTCGACTACGAGCAGTACTTC.

This clonotype has just a few counts. V gene TRBV7-3 combines with J gene TRBJ2-5, with 7 nucleotides matching TRBD2. CDR3 length: 19 residues. Germline loops: CDR1 SGHTA, CDR2 FQGTGA. V dropped 8 bases and J dropped 4; count of bases not matched to a gene: 25. The CDR3 region is CASDTPRFWREIGRETQYF. In DNA, the CDR3 is TGTGCCAGCGATACACCCAGGTTTTGGCGGGAGATCGGGCGAGAGACCCAGTACTTC.

This chain uses TRBV7-2 with TRBJ1-1; D unresolved. Per germline, CDR1 SGHTA and CDR2 FQGNSA. The V end was cut by 1 base, the J end by 1 base, with 7 bases between. The CDR3 runs 14 residues. The DNA for the CDR3 is TGTGCCAGCAGCTTAGACGTAGCGAACACTGAAGCTTTCTTT. It encodes CASSLDVANTEAFF.

This chain's CDR3 is CALSDRTSRAWDTQYF. The CDR3, as DNA: TGTGCCTTAAGCGACCGGACTAGCCGAGCATGGGATACGCAGTATTTT. This chain uses TRBV6-1 with TRBJ2-3; 8 bases fit TRBD2. Trimming at V came to 11 bases and at J to 6 bases, leaving 19 bases not matched to a gene. This CDR3 has 16 residues. CDR1 is MNHNS and CDR2 is SASEGT in the germline V gene.

This clonotype came up a few times. The V call is TRBV7-2, the J call TRBJ1-5; D remains ambiguous. V was shortened by 1 base and J by 7 bases, with 8 bases between the two germline ends. The CDR3 is 13 amino acids. Germline CDR1 SGHTA, CDR2 FQGNSA. The CDR3 DNA is TGTGCCAGCAGCTTAGACCCCACCCAGCCCCAGCATTTT. Amino acid sequence: CASSLDPTQPQHF.

This clonotype appeared a few times. The chain couples TRBV29-1 to TRBJ2-6; TRBD2 matches at 8 bases. The germline V gene encodes CDR1 SQVTM and CDR2 ANQGSEA. The CDR3 spans 16 residues. V gave up 4 bases and J gave up 0 bases; unmatched junction bases: 5. CDR3 in amino acids: CSVAGGVSSGANVLTF. Written as DNA, the CDR3 is TGCAGCGTTGCCGGGGGGGTTAGCTCTGGGGCCAACGTCCTGACTTTC.

This chain uses TRBV12-3 or TRBV12-4 with TRBJ2-3; 8 bases map to TRBD2. With V trimmed by 5 bases and J by 1 base, 11 bases remained unmatched. This CDR3 has 17 residues. The CDR3 sequence is CASSPLPGGPGTDTQYF. CDR3 in DNA: TGTGCCAGCAGTCCCCTTCCGGGGGGGCCTGGCACAGATACGCAGTATTTT.

The V call is TRBV7-8, the J call TRBJ2-3; weak D call: TRBD1 (5 bases). Germline CDR1 is SGHVS and CDR2 is FQNEAQ. The V end was cut by 5 bases, the J end by 8 bases, with 20 bases between. The CDR3 loop spans 15 amino acids. CDR3 loop: CASSATRSGSSTQYF. Written as DNA, the CDR3 is TGTGCCAGCAGCGCCACCCGATCAGGGTCTAGTACGCAGTATTTT.

The sample holds a few counts of this clonotype. The genes are TRBV5-1 and TRBJ2-1; 11 bases are a match to TRBD1. Germline V lookup: CDR1 SGHRS, CDR2 YFSETQ. V dropped 6 bases and J dropped 0; count of bases not matched to a gene: 11. The CDR3 extends over 18 amino acids. CDR3 loop: CASTGWTGGDSSYNEQFF. The DNA of the CDR3 is TGCGCCAGCACGGGGTGGACAGGGGGCGATAGCTCCTACAATGAGCAGTTCTTC. The variable domain in full, completed from reference TRBV5-1 and TRBJ2-1, reads KAGVTQTPRYLIKTRGQQVTLSCSPISGHRSVSWYQQTPGQGLQFLFEYFSETQRNKGNFPGRFSGRQFSNSRSEMNVSTLELGDSALYLCASTGWTGGDSSYNEQFFGPGTRLTVL.